These 20 T cell receptor beta chains were all obtained from the same sample, sequenced in a study of CD8 T cells in ankylosing spondylitis. Each CDR3 protein is one row after TCRdb ran MiXCR on the 5' RACE reads. The sample includes around 150,000 distinct CDR3 sequences, about an eighth of them seen just once. What was sequenced was blood, either unsorted or a sorted T cell fraction (not recorded which). All receptors come from a female donor with ankylosing spondylitis or in good health (not recorded which).

The chain is built from TRBV30 and TRBJ2-1; the match to TRBD1 covers 10 bases. From germline, CDR1 is GTSNPN and CDR2 SVGIG (reference sequence). The CDR3 runs to 13 residues. The junction had 5 bases not matched to a gene; V was cut back by 2 bases and J by 10 bases. CDR3 sequence reads: CAWSPGQGTEQFF. The CDR3 DNA follows: TGTGCCTGGAGTCCGGGACAGGGGACAGAGCAGTTCTTC.

V and J are TRBV19 and TRBJ2-1; no reliable D call. CDR1 is LNHDA and CDR2 is SQIVND in the germline V gene (reference sequence). V was cut by 3 bases and J by 6 bases, with 15 bases left in between. The CDR3 totals 15 residues. CDR3 in amino acids: CASSIRVTNFNEQFF. CDR3 in DNA: TGTGCCAGTAGTATTCGCGTCACCAATTTCAATGAGCAGTTCTTC.

This clonotype was counted a few times. This chain links TRBV7-2 with TRBJ2-1; D is undetermined. Germline CDR1 and CDR2: SGHTA and FQGNSA. The CDR3 is 15 amino acids. Trimming took 6 bases from V and 0 from J, leaving 12 bases between them. CDR3 loop: CASRQVGSSYNEQFF. The CDR3 DNA sequence: TGTGCCAGCAGGCAAGTAGGCAGCTCCTACAATGAGCAGTTCTTC.

This clonotype was recorded many times. J is TRBJ2-1 and V is TRBV5-1, with a weak D call TRBD2 (5 bases). Per germline, CDR1 SGHRS and CDR2 YFSETQ. V lost 0 bases and J 8 bases, leaving 15 bases between the germline ends. The CDR3 runs 15 residues. The DNA of the CDR3 is TGCGCCAGCAGCTTGGCGGTCGATCGGGGTGATGAGCAGTTCTTC. Protein sequence: CASSLAVDRGDEQFF.

A word on this clonotype: A clone one base away is much larger, so this may be a read error. The chain employs TRBV24-1 and TRBJ1-1, with TRBD1 identical over 9 bases. CDR1 KGHDR and CDR2 SFDVKD come from the germline V gene. The CDR3 is made up of 14 amino acids. The CDR3 here is CATSDEGTGSEDFF. DNA for the CDR3: TGTGCCACCAGTGACGAAGGGACAGGGAGTGAAGATTTCTTT.

This clonotype has ten or more counts. This sequence joins TRBV20-1 and TRBJ2-5; TRBD1 aligns across 9 bases. Germline CDR1 reads DFQATT; CDR2 reads SNEGSKA (reference sequence). Germline trimming cut 2 bases from V and 5 bases from J; bases unmatched to any gene: 9. This CDR3 region has 15 residues. The CDR3 sequence: CSARIPGTGYETQYF. The CDR3 coding sequence is TGCAGTGCTAGAATTCCCGGGACAGGGTATGAGACCCAGTACTTC.

This clonotype was counted at least ten times. The chain joins TRBV27 to TRBJ2-1; 9 bases line up with TRBD1. The germline V gene has CDR1 MNHEY and CDR2 SMNVEV (reference sequence). This CDR3 has 16 residues. With 3 bases clipped from V and 1 base from J, the junction kept 4 bases outside the gene matches. The CDR3 nucleotides read TGTGCCAGCAGTTTTAAAGGACAGGGGTCCTACAATGAGCAGTTCTTC. This encodes CASSFKGQGSYNEQFF.

With respect to this clonotype: Germline and junction disagree at one end, which may indicate a read error. This chain uses TRBV24-1 with TRBJ2-5, with 7 bases identical to TRBD1. The CDR3 is 15 residues long. Germline V gives CDR1 KGHDR, CDR2 SFDVKD. The CDR3, as DNA: TGTGCCATCAGTGACCAAACAGGGGACCAAGAGACCCAGTACTTC. Its translation is CAISDQTGDQETQYF.

This clonotype came up once. This sequence joins TRBV7-9 and TRBJ2-1; 8 bases match TRBD2. This CDR3 has 17 amino acids. Germline trimming cut 2 bases from V and 8 bases from J; bases unmatched to any gene: 14. Germline V gene lookup returns CDR1 SEHNR and CDR2 FQNEAQ (reference sequence). The CDR3 region is CASSLRLAGRGSDEQFF. CDR3 sequence (DNA): TGTGCCAGCAGCTTACGATTAGCGGGAAGGGGTTCGGATGAGCAGTTCTTC.

The table lists this clonotype with many counts. The chain combines TRBV20-1 with TRBJ1-2; D not certain. Trimming cost V 6 bases and J 1 base, with 15 bases left between them. The CDR3 extends over 14 amino acids. CDR1 and CDR2 (germline): DFQATT, SNEGSKA (reference sequence). CDR3 nucleotides: TGCAGTGCCGTATCCGGGCAGCTTAACTATGGCTACACCTTC. Its translation: CSAVSGQLNYGYTF.

This clonotype was detected only once. A read error may be the cause here, since a much bigger clone is one base away. The CDR3 protein is CSAYSSQETLYF. CDR3 nucleotide sequence: TGCAGTGCCTACAGTTCCCAAGAGACCCTGTACTTC. This sequence joins TRBV20-1 and TRBJ2-5; D call uncertain. Looked up from germline, CDR1 is DFQATT and CDR2 is SNEGSKA (reference sequence). This CDR3 is built from 12 residues.

This clonotype was counted many times. The rearrangement links TRBV20-1 to TRBJ1-1, with 12 bases identical to TRBD1. V gave up 8 bases and J gave up 5 bases; unmatched junction bases: 12. Germline V lookup: CDR1 DFQATT, CDR2 SNEGSKA (reference sequence). This CDR3 region has 15 residues. The DNA for the CDR3 is TGCAGTTCCACTCTTCGGGACAGGGGGCCAACTGAAGCTTTCTTT. This sequence encodes CSSTLRDRGPTEAFF.

This clonotype was seen at least ten times. This sequence joins TRBV20-1 and TRBJ2-6, with 7 positions matching TRBD1. The CDR3 totals 16 residues. Germline loops: CDR1 DFQATT, CDR2 SNEGSKA (reference sequence). V trimming: 2 bases; J trimming: 0 bases; junction bases outside the gene matches: 4. The CDR3, as DNA: TGCAGTGCTAGAAGCCAGGGGGTCTCTGGGGCCAACGTCCTGACTTTC. This gives the protein CSARSQGVSGANVLTF.

Notes on this clonotype: A read error may explain this, as a much larger clone is one base away. The chain couples TRBV5-1 to TRBJ2-1; 12 bases map to TRBD2. The CDR3 totals 15 residues. CDR1 and CDR2 (germline): SGHRS, YFSETQ. The CDR3 DNA follows: TGCGCCAGCAGCTCAAGGACTAGCGGGAACAATGAGCCGTTCTTC. This sequence encodes CASSSRTSGNNEPFF.

This clonotype was seen a handful of times. V usage is TRBV28 and J usage is TRBJ2-7; D uncertain. The CDR3 is 12 residues long. The V end was cut by 2 bases, the J end by 4 bases, with 6 bases between. Looked up from germline, CDR1 is MDHEN and CDR2 is SYDVKM. CDR3 in DNA: TGTGCCAGCAGTTTACAGATATACGAGCAGTACTTC. Translating gives CASSLQIYEQYF. Using reference TRBV28 and TRBJ2-7 for the parts outside the CDR3, the full variable domain is DVKVTQSSRYLVKRTGEKVFLECVQDMDHENMFWYRQDPGLGLRLIYFSYDVKMKEKGDIPEGYSVSREKKERFSLILESASTNQTSMYLCASSLQIYEQYFGPGTRLTVT.

This clonotype was recorded many times. This chain links TRBV20-1 with TRBJ2-1; the match to TRBD2 covers 10 bases. With 3 bases clipped from V and 6 bases from J, the junction kept 2 bases outside the gene matches. The CDR3 runs 13 residues. CDR1 is DFQATT and CDR2 is SNEGSKA in the germline V gene (reference sequence). The CDR3, as DNA: TGCAGTGCTAGCCTAGCGGGAGCCAATGAGCAGTTCTTC. Translation: CSASLAGANEQFF.

This clonotype came up many times. The chain employs TRBV5-1 and TRBJ2-3; the D is unclear. Germline assignment: CDR1 SGHRS and CDR2 YFSETQ. This CDR3 contains 15 residues. Trimming removed 4 bases at V and 5 bases at J, with 17 bases between. The CDR3 here is CASSLLGVERDTQYF. CDR3 coding DNA: TGCGCCAGCAGCCTCCTAGGAGTTGAACGAGATACGCAGTATTTT.

This clonotype was counted many times. V gene TRBV29-1 combines with J gene TRBJ2-1, with D unresolved. Germline CDR1 and CDR2: SQVTM and ANQGSEA. V lost 0 bases, J lost 1 base, and 16 bases lay in between. This CDR3 is built from 17 residues. The CDR3 bases are TGCAGCGTTGAAGACGACCTCCCTGGGGTTTCCTACAATGAGCAGTTCTTC. Amino acid sequence: CSVEDDLPGVSYNEQFF.

This clonotype showed up many times. V usage is TRBV2 and J usage is TRBJ2-7, with 7 bases matching TRBD2. J gave up 7 bases and V 6 bases, and 21 bases lay outside the gene matches. CDR3 length equals 17 residues. Germline V CDR1 and CDR2: SNHLY, FYNNEI. CDR3 loop: CASSVQPTGTNMKEQYF. The CDR3 bases are TGTGCCAGCAGCGTACAGCCGACCGGGACTAATATGAAAGAGCAGTACTTC.

In its sample, this clonotype was seen many times. The rearrangement links TRBV25-1 to TRBJ2-3; 10 positions agree with TRBD2. The germline V gene encodes CDR1 MGHDK and CDR2 SYGVNS. The CDR3 sequence is 15 residues long. Losses at the gene ends were 4 bases for V and 5 bases for J; bases not matched to a gene: 6. CDR3 residues: CASSVLASGGDTQYF. The CDR3 DNA reads as TGTGCCAGCAGTGTCCTCGCTAGCGGGGGAGATACGCAGTATTTT.